Listed here are 5 T cell receptor beta chains from one sample, sequenced in a study of shared clonotypes between healthy human individuals. Sequenced by immunoSEQ multiplex PCR; TCRdb stores in-frame clones only, minus some. The sample yields approximately 700,000 clones, 60% to 75% seen once. The sequenced material came from memory CD4+ T cells sorted from blood. Subset meaning: CD45RA-negative fraction. The receptors come from a woman aged 25-40 years in good health.

This clone was picked up a small number of times. The CDR3 reads CASSHGTPEYNEQFF. The CDR3 region has the DNA TGTGCCAGCAGTCACGGGACTCCCGAATACAATGAGCAGTTCTTC. V gene TRBV27 combines with J gene TRBJ2-1; D perhaps matches TRBD2 (6 bases). Germline CDR1 is MNHEY and CDR2 is SMNVEV (reference sequence). V was clipped by 5 bases and J by 4 bases, with 15 bases between them. This CDR3 region has 15 residues.

The chain employs TRBV7-8 and TRBJ2-7; D remains ambiguous. Germline V CDR1 and CDR2: SGHVS, FQNEAQ. CDR3 size: 14 residues. With 5 bases removed from V and 3 bases from J, the gap between germline ends came to 14 bases. CDR3 in amino acids: CASSPTQSNYEQYF. The DNA of the CDR3 is TGTGCCAGCAGCCCGACTCAAAGTAACTACGAGCAGTACTTC. Full variable domain (rest looked up from reference TRBV7-8 and TRBJ2-7): GAGVSQSPRYKVAKRGQDVALRCDPISGHVSLFWYQQALGQGPEFLTYFQNEAQLDKSGLPSDRFFAERPEGSVSTLKIQRTQQEDSAVYLCASSPTQSNYEQYFGPGTRLTVT.

The chain is built from TRBV28 and TRBJ1-2, with TRBD1 as a possible D gene (6 bases). Trimming cost V 6 bases and J 6 bases, with 23 bases left between them. This CDR3 contains 16 residues. The V gene's germline CDR1 is MDHEN and CDR2 SYDVKM. This chain's CDR3 is CASRFRGTPRTDGYTF. As DNA, the CDR3 is TGTGCCAGCAGATTCCGCGGGACACCCAGAACGGATGGCTACACCTTC.

J is TRBJ1-1 and V is TRBV7-3; 7 bases match TRBD1. The CDR3 contains 18 residues. The trim removed 5 bases at V and 1 base at J, leaving 16 bases unmatched. The germline V gene has CDR1 SGHTA and CDR2 FQGTGA. The CDR3 sequence is CASSARGPGGIENTEAFF. The CDR3 DNA is TGTGCCAGCAGCGCCCGTGGGCCAGGGGGGATCGAGAACACTGAAGCTTTCTTT.

The genes are TRBV7-9 and TRBJ1-1; 7 bases agree with TRBD1. The length of the CDR3 is 16 residues. The V gene's germline CDR1 is SEHNR and CDR2 FQNEAQ (reference sequence). V lost 5 bases and J lost 4; bases outside the gene matches: 13. CDR3 region: CASSKQGTAGPTEAFF. The CDR3 coding sequence is TGTGCCAGCAGCAAACAAGGGACAGCGGGTCCCACTGAAGCTTTCTTT.